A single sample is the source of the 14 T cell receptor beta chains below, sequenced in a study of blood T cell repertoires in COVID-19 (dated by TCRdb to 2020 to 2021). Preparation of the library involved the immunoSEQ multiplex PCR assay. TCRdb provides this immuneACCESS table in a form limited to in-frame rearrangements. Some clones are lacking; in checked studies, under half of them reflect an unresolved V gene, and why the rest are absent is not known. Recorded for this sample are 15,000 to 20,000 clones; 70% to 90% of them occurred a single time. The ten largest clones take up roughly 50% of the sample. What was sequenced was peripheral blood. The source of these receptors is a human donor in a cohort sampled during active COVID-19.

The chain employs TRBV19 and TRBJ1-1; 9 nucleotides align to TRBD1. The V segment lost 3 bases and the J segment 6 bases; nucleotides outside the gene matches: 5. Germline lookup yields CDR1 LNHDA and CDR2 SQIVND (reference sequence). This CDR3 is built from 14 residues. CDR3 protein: CASSMDTGGSEAFF. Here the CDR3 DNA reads TGTGCCAGTAGTATGGACACAGGGGGCTCTGAAGCTTTCTTT.

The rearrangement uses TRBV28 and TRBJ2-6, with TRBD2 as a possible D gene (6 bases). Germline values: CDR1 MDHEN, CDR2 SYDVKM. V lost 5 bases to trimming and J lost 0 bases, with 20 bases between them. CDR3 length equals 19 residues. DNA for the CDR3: TGTGCCAGCAGTGCATATCGTCCGGGACTCCGCTCTGGGGCCAACGTCCTGACTTTC. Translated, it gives CASSAYRPGLRSGANVLTF.

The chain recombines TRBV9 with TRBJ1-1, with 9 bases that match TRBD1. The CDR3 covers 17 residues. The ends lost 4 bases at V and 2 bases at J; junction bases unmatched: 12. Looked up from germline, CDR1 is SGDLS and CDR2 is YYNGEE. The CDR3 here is CASSFRQGGRENTEAFF. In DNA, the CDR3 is TGTGCCAGCAGCTTTAGACAGGGGGGACGAGAAAACACTGAAGCTTTCTTT.

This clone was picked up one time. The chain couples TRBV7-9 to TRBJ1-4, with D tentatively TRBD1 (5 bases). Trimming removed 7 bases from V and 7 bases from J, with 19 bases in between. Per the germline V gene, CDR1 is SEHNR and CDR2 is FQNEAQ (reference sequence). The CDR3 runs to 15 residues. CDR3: CASTPGGARSEKLFF. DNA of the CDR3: TGTGCCAGCACCCCCGGCGGGGCTCGGTCTGAAAAACTGTTTTTT. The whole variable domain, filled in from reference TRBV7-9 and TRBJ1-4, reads DTGVSQNPRHKITKRGQNVTFRCDPISEHNRLYWYRQTLGQGPEFLTYFQNEAQLEKSRLLSDRFSAERPKGSFSTLEIQRTEQGDSAMYLCASTPGGARSEKLFFGSGTQLSVL.

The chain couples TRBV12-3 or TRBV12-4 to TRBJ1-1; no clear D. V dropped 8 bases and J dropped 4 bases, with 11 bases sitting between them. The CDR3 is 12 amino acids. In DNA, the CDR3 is TGTGCCAGCCTTGGTGGGAGCACTGAAGCTTTCTTT. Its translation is CASLGGSTEAFF.

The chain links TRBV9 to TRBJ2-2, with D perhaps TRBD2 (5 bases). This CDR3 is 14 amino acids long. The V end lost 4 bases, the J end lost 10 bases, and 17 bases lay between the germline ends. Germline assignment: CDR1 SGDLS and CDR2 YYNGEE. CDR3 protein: CASSPDGVAVELFF. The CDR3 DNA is TGTGCCAGCAGCCCAGACGGGGTGGCGGTGGAGCTGTTTTTT.

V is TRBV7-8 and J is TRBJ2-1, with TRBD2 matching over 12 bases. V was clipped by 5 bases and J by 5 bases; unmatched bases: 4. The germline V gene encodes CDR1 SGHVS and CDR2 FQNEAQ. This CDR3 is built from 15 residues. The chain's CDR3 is CASSHRLAGDNEQFF. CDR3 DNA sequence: TGTGCCAGCAGCCACCGACTAGCGGGGGACAATGAGCAGTTCTTC.

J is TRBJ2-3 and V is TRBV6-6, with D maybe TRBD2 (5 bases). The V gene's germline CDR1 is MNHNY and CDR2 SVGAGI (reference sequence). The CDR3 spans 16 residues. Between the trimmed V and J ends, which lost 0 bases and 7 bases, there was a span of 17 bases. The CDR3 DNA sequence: TGTGCCAGCAGTTACTCGGACTCAATAAATGGGAATACGCAGTATTTT. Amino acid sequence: CASSYSDSINGNTQYF.

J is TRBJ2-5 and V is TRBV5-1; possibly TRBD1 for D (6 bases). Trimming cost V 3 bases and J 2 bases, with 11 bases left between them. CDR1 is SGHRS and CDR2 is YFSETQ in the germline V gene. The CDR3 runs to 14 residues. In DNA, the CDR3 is TGCGCCAGCAGCTGGGCGGACAGTCAAGAGACCCAGTACTTC. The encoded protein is CASSWADSQETQYF.

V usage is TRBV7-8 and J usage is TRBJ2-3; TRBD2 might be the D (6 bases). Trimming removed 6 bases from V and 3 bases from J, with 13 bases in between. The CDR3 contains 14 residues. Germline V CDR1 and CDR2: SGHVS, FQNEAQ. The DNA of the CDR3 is TGTGCCAGCAGACTAGCCACTGGGACAGATACGCAGTATTTT. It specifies CASRLATGTDTQYF.

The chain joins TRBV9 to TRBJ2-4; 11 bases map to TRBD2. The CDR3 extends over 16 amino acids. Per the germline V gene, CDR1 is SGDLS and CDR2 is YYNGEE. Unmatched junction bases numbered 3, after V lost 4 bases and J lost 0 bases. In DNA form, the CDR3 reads TGTGCCAGCAGCCTAGCGGGGGGACTAGCCAAAAACATTCAGTACTTC. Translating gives CASSLAGGLAKNIQYF.

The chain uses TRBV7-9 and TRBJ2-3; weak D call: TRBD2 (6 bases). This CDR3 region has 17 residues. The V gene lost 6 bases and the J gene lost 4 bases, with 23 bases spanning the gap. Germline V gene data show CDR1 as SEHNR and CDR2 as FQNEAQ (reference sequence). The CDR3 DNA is TGTGCCAGCAGTCCGACGGGAGCGGGCGGGAAGGCAGATACGCAGTATTTT. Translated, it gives CASSPTGAGGKADTQYF. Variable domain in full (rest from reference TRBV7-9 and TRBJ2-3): DTGVSQNPRHKITKRGQNVTFRCDPISEHNRLYWYRQTLGQGPEFLTYFQNEAQLEKSRLLSDRFSAERPKGSFSTLEIQRTEQGDSAMYLCASSPTGAGGKADTQYFGPGTRLTVL.

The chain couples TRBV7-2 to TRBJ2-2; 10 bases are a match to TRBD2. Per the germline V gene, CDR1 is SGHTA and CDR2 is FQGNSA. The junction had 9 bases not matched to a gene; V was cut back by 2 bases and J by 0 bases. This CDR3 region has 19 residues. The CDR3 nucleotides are TGTGCCAGCAGCTTAAGGCAGCTAGCGGGGGCCCCGAACACCGGGGAGCTGTTTTTT. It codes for CASSLRQLAGAPNTGELFF.

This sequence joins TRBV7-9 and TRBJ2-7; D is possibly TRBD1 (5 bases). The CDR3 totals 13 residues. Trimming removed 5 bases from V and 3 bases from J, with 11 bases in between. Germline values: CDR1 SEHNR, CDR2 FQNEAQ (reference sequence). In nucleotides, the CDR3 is TGTGCCAGCAGCCCCCCAGGGAACTACGAGCAGTACTTC. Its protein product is CASSPPGNYEQYF.